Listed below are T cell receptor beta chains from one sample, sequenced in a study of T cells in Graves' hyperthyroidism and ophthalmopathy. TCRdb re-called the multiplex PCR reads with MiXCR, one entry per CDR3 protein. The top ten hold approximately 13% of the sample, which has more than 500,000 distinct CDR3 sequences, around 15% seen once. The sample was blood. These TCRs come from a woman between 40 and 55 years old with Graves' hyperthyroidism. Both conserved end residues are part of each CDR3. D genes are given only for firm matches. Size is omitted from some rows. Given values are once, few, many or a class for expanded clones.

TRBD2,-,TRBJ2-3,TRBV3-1,CASSSGTSGKADTQYF,TGTGCCAGCAGCTCCGGGACTAGCGGGAAGGCAGATACGCAGTATTTT
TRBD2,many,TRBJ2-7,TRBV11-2,CASSWGTSGGLYEQYF,TGTGCCAGCAGTTGGGGGACTAGCGGGGGCCTATACGAGCAGTACTTC
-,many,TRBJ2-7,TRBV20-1,CSAPTGFTSSSYEQYF,TGCAGTGCTCCAACGGGCTTTACCTCAAGCTCCTACGAGCAGTACTTC
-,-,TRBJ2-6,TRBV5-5,CASSPFGQGVAGANVLTF,TGTGCCAGCAGCCCCTTTGGGCAGGGAGTTGCTGGGGCCAACGTCCTGACTTTC
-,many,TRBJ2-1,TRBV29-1,CSVELAAHYNEQFF,TGCAGCGTTGAATTGGCAGCTCATTACAATGAGCAGTTCTTC
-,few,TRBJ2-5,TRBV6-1,CASSEVLWAAQETQYF,TGTGCCAGCAGTGAAGTACTATGGGCGGCCCAAGAGACCCAGTACTTC
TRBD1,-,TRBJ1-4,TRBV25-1,CASSEQSGGKEKLFF,TGTGCCAGCAGTGAACAGTCAGGGGGAAAAGAAAAACTGTTTTTT
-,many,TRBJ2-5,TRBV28,CASSLRGEWAGPETQYF,TGTGCCAGCAGTTTAAGAGGGGAATGGGCAGGGCCAGAGACCCAGTACTTC
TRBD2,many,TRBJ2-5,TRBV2,CASSHDSGRGQTQYF,TGTGCCAGCTCCCACGATAGCGGGAGGGGGCAGACCCAGTACTTC
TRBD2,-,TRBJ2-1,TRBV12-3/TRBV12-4,CASSPPTSGIGQFF,TGTGCCAGCAGTCCGCCGACTAGCGGGATAGGGCAGTTCTTC
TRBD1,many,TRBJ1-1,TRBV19,CASNPNRGGTEAFF,TGTGCCAGTAATCCCAACAGGGGAGGAACTGAAGCTTTCTTT
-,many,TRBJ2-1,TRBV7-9,CASSPSGNEQFF,TGTGCCAGCAGCCCCTCAGGAAATGAGCAGTTCTTC
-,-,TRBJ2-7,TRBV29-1,CSPPKVYYEQYF,TGCAGCCCCCCAAAAGTCTACTACGAGCAGTACTTC
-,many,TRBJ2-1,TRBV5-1,CASISGQGSYNEQFF,TGCGCCAGCATAAGTGGGCAGGGGTCCTACAATGAGCAGTTCTTC
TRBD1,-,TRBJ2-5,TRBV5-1,CASSLSGQVRGGSLETQYF,TGCGCCAGCAGCTTGTCTGGTCAGGTTCGAGGGGGCAGTCTGGAGACCCAGTACTTC
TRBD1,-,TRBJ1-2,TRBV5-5,CASSLEGTGLNYGYTF,TGTGCCAGCAGCTTGGAGGGGACAGGCCTTAACTATGGCTACACCTTC
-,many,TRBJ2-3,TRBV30,CAWSAPVSVTDTQYF,TGTGCCTGGAGTGCGCCGGTTTCGGTAACAGATACGCAGTATTTT
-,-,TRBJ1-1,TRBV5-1,CASSLVGQRSTEAFF,TGCGCCAGCAGCTTGGTCGGACAGAGGAGCACTGAAGCTTTCTTT
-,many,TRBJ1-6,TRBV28,CASSLLESPLHF,TGTGCCAGCAGTTTACTGGAATCACCCCTCCACTTT
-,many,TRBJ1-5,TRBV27,CASSLVFGGNQPQHF,TGTGCCAGCAGTTTAGTATTCGGGGGCAATCAGCCCCAGCATTTT